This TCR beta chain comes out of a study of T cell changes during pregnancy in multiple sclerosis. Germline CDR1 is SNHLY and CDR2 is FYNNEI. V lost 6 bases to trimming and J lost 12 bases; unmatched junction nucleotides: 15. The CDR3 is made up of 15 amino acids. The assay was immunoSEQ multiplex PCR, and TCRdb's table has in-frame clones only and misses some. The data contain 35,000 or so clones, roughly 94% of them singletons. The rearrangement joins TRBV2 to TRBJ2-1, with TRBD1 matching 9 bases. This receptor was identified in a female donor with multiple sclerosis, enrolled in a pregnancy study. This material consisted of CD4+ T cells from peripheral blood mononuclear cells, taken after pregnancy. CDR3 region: CASSLPRDREPGQFF. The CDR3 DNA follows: TGTGCCAGCAGCCTTCCCCGGGACAGGGAGCCCGGGCAGTTCTTC.